Listed here is a single T cell receptor (beta chain). Its matching antigen is unknown. Per the study methods: In the immunoSEQ data, sequences were junction-only and lacked quality scores, so filtering differed. TCRdb's copy holds only in-frame clones and misses some; the assay was immunoSEQ multiplex PCR. That table is the source of V, J and clone size, and D and trimming were worked out from the DNA. The sample yields about 1 million clones, about 75% seen once. This specimen belongs to a study of shared clonotypes between healthy human individuals. Regarding the study as a whole: In contrast to clonotypes shared by all four donors, non-shared clonotypes had lower generation probabilities.

The V and J ends lost 11 bases and 5 bases respectively, with 24 bases between them. The V gene's germline CDR1 is MNHNS and CDR2 SASEGT. The CDR3 consists of 15 residues. Sequencing input: memory CD4+ T cells sorted from blood. Subset: CD45RA-negative fraction. The chain joins TRBV6-1 to TRBJ1-1, with D possibly TRBD1 on 5 matching bases. The source is a man between 18 and 35 years old in good health. The CDR3 here is CAGDRGWGGTTEAFF. The CDR3 DNA follows: TGTGCCGGAGACCGGGGGTGGGGAGGAACAACTGAAGCTTTCTTT.